The 6 T cell receptor beta chains below were found in one sample sequenced in a study of T-cell reconstitution after alpha-beta-depleted transplantation in children. Preparation of the TCRbeta library involved a method that used unique molecular identifiers. Each CDR3 protein gets one entry after TCRdb re-called the PCR reads with MiXCR. The sample has approximately 390,000 distinct CDR3 sequences, approximately 10% seen once. Material: PBMCs from the stem cell graft donor, obtained from the stem cell graft. The source of these receptors is a human donor who donated a stem cell graft to a child with acute myeloid leukemia.

The chain joins TRBV7-9 to TRBJ1-1; D remains ambiguous. Germline values: CDR1 SEHNR, CDR2 FQNEAQ (reference sequence). The CDR3 totals 12 residues. The V end lost 5 bases, the J end lost 7 bases, and 11 bases lay between the germline ends. As DNA, the CDR3 is TGTGCCAGCAGCCCCCCCGCAGGTGAAGCTTTCTTT. Translation gives CASSPPAGEAFF.

This clonotype occurred many times. The chain has TRBV4-3 and TRBJ1-5; the D gene is possibly TRBD1 (5 bases). V dropped 7 bases and J dropped 6 bases, with 13 bases sitting between them. This CDR3 contains 13 residues. Germline-derived CDR1 and CDR2 are LGHNA and YSLEER. The CDR3 sequence: CASTRDSSQPQHF. The CDR3 nucleotides are TGCGCCAGCACTCGGGACTCTAGTCAGCCCCAGCATTTT.

The chain has TRBV6-1 and TRBJ1-1; D gene uncertain. The V end lost 6 bases, the J end lost 3 bases, and 17 bases lay between the germline ends. This CDR3 contains 15 residues. The germline gives CDR1 MNHNS, CDR2 SASEGT. Here the CDR3 DNA reads TGTGCCAGCAGCCCCGAATGGGCGGTGGACACTGAAGCTTTCTTT. It yields the protein CASSPEWAVDTEAFF.

The chain is built from TRBV21-1 and TRBJ2-7; the table assigns TRBD1, which was not confirmed against the DNA. TRBV21-1 is tagged as a pseudogene. The CDR3 contains 15 residues. The DNA for the CDR3 is TGTGCCAGCAGATCCACCGGGACAGGGGCCTACGAGCAGTACGTC. Translation: CASRSTGTGAYEQYV.

The chain joins TRBV7-3 to TRBJ2-3; 8 bases line up with TRBD1. Germline CDR1 is SGHTA and CDR2 is FQGTGA. The CDR3 covers 14 residues. With 5 bases clipped from V and 4 bases from J, the junction kept 5 bases outside the gene matches. The CDR3 DNA follows: TGTGCCAGCAGCCCGACAGGGGCAGCAGATACGCAGTATTTT. The encoded protein is CASSPTGAADTQYF.

In this sample, this clonotype turned up many times. The chain combines TRBV7-9 with TRBJ2-3; the D is unclear. Trimming pared 4 bases from V and 0 bases from J, leaving 11 bases between. Germline V lookup: CDR1 SEHNR, CDR2 FQNEAQ (reference sequence). This CDR3 is built from 15 residues. The CDR3 DNA is TGTGCCAGCAGCTACTACATAGGAAGCACAGATACGCAGTATTTT. This encodes CASSYYIGSTDTQYF.